What follows describes a single T cell receptor beta chain. Its cognate antigen is unknown. The sample comes from a study of T cells in localized non-small cell lung cancer. The study, taken as a whole, reports: Peak T cell clonality was found in uninvolved adjacent lung, exceeding tumor. Sequencing covered just one tumor region, so heterogeneity cannot be ruled out. Detection in adjacent lung was observed for a median about 56 of the top 100 tumor clones. Higher blood T cell density went with longer overall survival.

Sequencing used immunoSEQ multiplex PCR; TCRdb keeps in-frame clones, though not all of them. The sample records roughly 70,000 clones, about nine tenths being singletons. V dropped 6 bases and J dropped 2 bases, with 9 bases sitting between them. The CDR3 contains 13 residues. The germline V gene encodes CDR1 SGDLS and CDR2 YYNGEE. The source material was peripheral blood, sampled before any cancer treatment. The clonotype comes from a male donor at least 60 years old with stage III squamous cell lung carcinoma. The V and J genes are TRBV9 and TRBJ1-5; D ambiguous. The DNA for the CDR3 is TGTGCCAGCAACCTGAAAGGCAATCAGCCCCAGCATTTT. This encodes CASNLKGNQPQHF.